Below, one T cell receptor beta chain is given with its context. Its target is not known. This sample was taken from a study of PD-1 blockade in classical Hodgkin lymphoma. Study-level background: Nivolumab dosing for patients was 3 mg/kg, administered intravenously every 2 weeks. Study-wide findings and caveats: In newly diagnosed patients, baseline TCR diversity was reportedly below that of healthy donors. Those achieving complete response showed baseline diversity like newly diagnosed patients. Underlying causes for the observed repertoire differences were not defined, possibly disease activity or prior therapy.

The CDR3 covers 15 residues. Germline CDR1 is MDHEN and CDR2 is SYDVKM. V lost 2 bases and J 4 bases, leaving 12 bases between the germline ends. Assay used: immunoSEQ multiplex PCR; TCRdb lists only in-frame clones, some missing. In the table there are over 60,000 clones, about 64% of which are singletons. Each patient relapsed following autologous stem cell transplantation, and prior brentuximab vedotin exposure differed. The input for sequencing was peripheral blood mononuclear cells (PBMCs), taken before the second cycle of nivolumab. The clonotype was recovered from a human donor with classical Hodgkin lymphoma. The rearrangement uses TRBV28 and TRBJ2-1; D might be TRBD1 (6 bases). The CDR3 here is CASSLELQGYNEQFF. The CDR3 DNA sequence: TGTGCCAGCAGTTTAGAGTTACAGGGTTACAATGAGCAGTTCTTC.